Shown below are 8 T cell receptor beta chains from a single sample sequenced in a study of cytomegalovirus exposure and HLA in healthy donors. The PCR had 60 Vbeta and 13 Jbeta primers. Using immunoSEQ multiplex PCR, the repertoire was profiled, and TCRdb retains in-frame clones only, with some absent. The top ten clones hold approximately 2% of a sample with some 90,000 clones, 60% to 85% of them seen once. The sample was PBMCs. These receptors were collected from a boy between 10 and 17 years old in good health and CMV-seronegative.

The rearrangement links TRBV4-3 to TRBJ2-5; TRBD2 is a possible D gene (6 bases). The germline V gene encodes CDR1 LGHNA and CDR2 YSLEER. V was shortened by 3 bases and J by 1 base, with 15 bases between the two germline ends. The CDR3 is made up of 16 amino acids. The CDR3 sequence is CASSQARAGFQETQYF. The DNA of the CDR3 is TGCGCCAGCAGCCAGGCCCGAGCGGGCTTCCAAGAGACCCAGTACTTC.

The J gene is TRBJ2-1, the V gene TRBV4-1; D possibly corresponds to TRBD2 (5 bases). This CDR3 has 15 amino acids. Between the trimmed V and J ends, which lost 0 bases and 8 bases, there was a span of 14 bases. CDR1 is MGHRA and CDR2 is YSYEKL in the germline V gene. The CDR3 spells CASSQEMVGADEQFF. CDR3 nucleotide sequence: TGCGCCAGCAGCCAAGAAATGGTGGGAGCCGATGAGCAGTTCTTC.

Only a few counts were recorded for this clone. This chain uses TRBV5-1 with TRBJ2-3, with 8 bases matching TRBD1. The V gene's germline CDR1 is SGHRS and CDR2 YFSETQ. V was pared by 2 bases and J by 2 bases, with 4 bases of the junction left unmatched. The CDR3 is 15 residues long. Written as DNA, the CDR3 is TGCGCCAGCAGCTTCCAGGGGGCCCCCACAGATACGCAGTATTTT. Amino acid sequence: CASSFQGAPTDTQYF.

The chain couples TRBV25-1 to TRBJ1-3; 7 nucleotides line up with TRBD1. After removal of 3 bases from V and 7 bases from J, the junction contained 9 bases not matched to a gene. This CDR3 contains 15 residues. Germline loops: CDR1 MGHDK, CDR2 SYGVNS. CDR3 in DNA: TGTGCCAGCAGTGATGAGGGGGCGTCAAGGAACACCATATATTTT. Translated, it gives CASSDEGASRNTIYF. Based on the CDR3 plus reference TRBV25-1 and TRBJ1-3, the full variable domain is EADIYQTPRYLVIGTGKKITLECSQTMGHDKMYWYQQDPGMELHLIHYSYGVNSTEKGDLSSESTVSRIRTEHFPLTLESARPSHTSQYLCASSDEGASRNTIYFGEGSWLTVV.

The chain links TRBV5-1 to TRBJ2-7; tentative D call: TRBD2 (5 bases). Trimming shortened V by 0 bases and J by 7 bases, and 8 bases separated the two germline ends. This CDR3 is built from 12 residues. Germline V gene data show CDR1 as SGHRS and CDR2 as YFSETQ. The chain's CDR3 is CASSLDRGEQYF. CDR3 nucleotides: TGCGCCAGCAGCTTGGACCGAGGGGAGCAGTACTTC.

This clone was observed once. V is TRBV19 and J is TRBJ1-4; D may be TRBD1 (5 bases). CDR3 length: 13 residues. The germline gives CDR1 LNHDA, CDR2 SQIVND (reference sequence). With 7 bases removed from V and 8 bases from J, the gap between germline ends came to 14 bases. This chain's CDR3 is CASTPGAAEKLFF. Here the CDR3 DNA reads TGTGCCAGTACTCCTGGGGCAGCCGAAAAACTGTTTTTT.

The chain has TRBV19 and TRBJ1-1; D gene uncertain. The CDR3 contains 12 residues. The germline CDR1 and CDR2 sequences are LNHDA and SQIVND (reference sequence). V dropped 4 bases and J dropped 0 bases, with 3 bases sitting between them. CDR3 amino acids: CASSNMNTEAFF. The CDR3 DNA is TGTGCCAGTAGTAACATGAACACTGAAGCTTTCTTT.

There are a few counts of this clone. V gene TRBV6-1 combines with J gene TRBJ1-1; 9 bases match TRBD1. This CDR3 has 14 residues. V lost 6 bases, J lost 2 bases, and 4 bases stayed unmatched. Germline loops: CDR1 MNHNS, CDR2 SASEGT. The chain's CDR3 is CASRRTGDNTEAFF. The DNA of the CDR3 is TGTGCCAGCAGAAGGACAGGGGATAACACTGAAGCTTTCTTT.